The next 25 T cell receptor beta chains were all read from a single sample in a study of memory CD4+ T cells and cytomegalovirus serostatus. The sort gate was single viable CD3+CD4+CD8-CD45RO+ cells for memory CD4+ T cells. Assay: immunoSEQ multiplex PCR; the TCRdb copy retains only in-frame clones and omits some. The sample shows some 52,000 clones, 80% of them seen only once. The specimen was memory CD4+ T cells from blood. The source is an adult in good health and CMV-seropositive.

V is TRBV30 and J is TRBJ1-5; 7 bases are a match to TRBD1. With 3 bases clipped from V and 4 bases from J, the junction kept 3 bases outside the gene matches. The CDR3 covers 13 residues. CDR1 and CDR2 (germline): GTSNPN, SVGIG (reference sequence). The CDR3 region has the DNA TGTGCCTGGAGACAGGGGTGGAATCAGCCCCAGCATTTT. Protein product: CAWRQGWNQPQHF.

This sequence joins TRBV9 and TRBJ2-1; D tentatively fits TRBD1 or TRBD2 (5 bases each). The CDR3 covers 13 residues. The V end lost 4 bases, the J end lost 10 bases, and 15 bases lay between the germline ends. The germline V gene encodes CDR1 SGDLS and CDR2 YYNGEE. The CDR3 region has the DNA TGTGCCAGCAGCTCCCGGGACCCGCCAGAGCAGTTCTTC. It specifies CASSSRDPPEQFF.

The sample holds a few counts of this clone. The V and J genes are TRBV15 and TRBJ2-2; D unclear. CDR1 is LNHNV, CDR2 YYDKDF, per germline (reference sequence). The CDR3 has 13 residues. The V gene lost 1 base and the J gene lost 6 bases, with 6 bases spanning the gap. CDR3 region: CATSRVPSGELFF. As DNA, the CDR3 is TGTGCCACCAGCAGAGTTCCGTCCGGGGAGCTGTTTTTT. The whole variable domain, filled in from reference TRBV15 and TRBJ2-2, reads DAMVIQNPRYQVTQFGKPVTLSCSQTLNHNVMYWYQQKSSQAPKLLFHYYDKDFNNEADTPDNFQSRRPNTSFCFLDIRSPGLGDTAMYLCATSRVPSGELFFGEGSRLTVL.

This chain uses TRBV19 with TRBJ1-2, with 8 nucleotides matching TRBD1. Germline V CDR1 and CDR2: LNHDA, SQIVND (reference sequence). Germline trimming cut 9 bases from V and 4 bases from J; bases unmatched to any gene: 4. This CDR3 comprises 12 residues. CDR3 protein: CASQGTGYGYTF. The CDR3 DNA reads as TGTGCCAGCCAAGGGACAGGCTATGGCTACACCTTC.

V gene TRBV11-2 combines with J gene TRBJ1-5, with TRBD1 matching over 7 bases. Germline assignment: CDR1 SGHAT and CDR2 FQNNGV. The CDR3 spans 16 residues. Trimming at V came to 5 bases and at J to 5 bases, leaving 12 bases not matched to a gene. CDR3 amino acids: CASSPRQGSVDQPQHF. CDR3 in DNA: TGTGCCAGCAGCCCAAGACAGGGATCCGTGGATCAGCCCCAGCATTTT.

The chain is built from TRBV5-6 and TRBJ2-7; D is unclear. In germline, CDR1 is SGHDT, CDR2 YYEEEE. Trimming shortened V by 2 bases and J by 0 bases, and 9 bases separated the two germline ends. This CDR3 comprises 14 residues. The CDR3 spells CASSFRRASYEQYF. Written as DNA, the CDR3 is TGTGCCAGCAGCTTCCGCAGAGCCTCCTACGAGCAGTACTTC.

This CDR3 reads CSARVGFGQFF. Written as DNA, the CDR3 is TGCAGTGCTAGGGTGGGGTTTGGGCAGTTCTTC. The J gene is TRBJ2-1, the V gene TRBV20-1; D gene ambiguous. V was trimmed by 3 bases and J by 12 bases, leaving 12 bases between them. The CDR3 length is 11 residues. CDR1 and CDR2 from the germline V gene are DFQATT and SNEGSKA (reference sequence).

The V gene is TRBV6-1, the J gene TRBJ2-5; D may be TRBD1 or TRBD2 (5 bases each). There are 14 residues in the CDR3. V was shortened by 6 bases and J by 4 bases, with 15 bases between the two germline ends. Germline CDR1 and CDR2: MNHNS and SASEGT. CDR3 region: CASRAGAGGETQYF. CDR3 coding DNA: TGTGCCAGCAGGGCCGGGGCCGGAGGAGAGACCCAGTACTTC.

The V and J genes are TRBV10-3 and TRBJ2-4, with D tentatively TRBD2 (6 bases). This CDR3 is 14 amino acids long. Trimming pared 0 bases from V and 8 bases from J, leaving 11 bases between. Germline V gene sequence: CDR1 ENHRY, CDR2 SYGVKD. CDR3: CAISESEGLDIQYF. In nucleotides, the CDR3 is TGTGCCATCAGTGAGTCGGAGGGGTTGGACATTCAGTACTTC.

Here the CDR3 DNA reads TGCGCCAGCAGCCTACAGGGCTCTAATGAAAAACTGTTTTTT. The encoded protein is CASSLQGSNEKLFF. The chain carries TRBV5-1 and TRBJ1-4; D perhaps matches TRBD1 (6 bases). V was cut by 4 bases and J by 3 bases, with 10 bases left in between. The CDR3 extends over 14 amino acids. CDR1 is SGHRS and CDR2 is YFSETQ in the germline V gene.

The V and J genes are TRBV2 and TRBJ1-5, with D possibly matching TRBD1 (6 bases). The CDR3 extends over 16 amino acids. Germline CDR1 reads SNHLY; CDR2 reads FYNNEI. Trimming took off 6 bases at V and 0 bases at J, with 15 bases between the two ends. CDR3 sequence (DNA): TGTGCCAGCAGGGGGGGGGCAGCCTATAGCAATCAGCCCCAGCATTTT. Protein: CASRGGAAYSNQPQHF.

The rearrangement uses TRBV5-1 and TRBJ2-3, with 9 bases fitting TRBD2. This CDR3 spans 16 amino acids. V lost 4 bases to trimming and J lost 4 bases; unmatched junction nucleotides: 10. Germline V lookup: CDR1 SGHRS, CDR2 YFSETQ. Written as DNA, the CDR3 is TGCGCCAGCAGCCCTTGGGCGGGGGGGCGGTCAGATACGCAGTATTTT. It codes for CASSPWAGGRSDTQYF.

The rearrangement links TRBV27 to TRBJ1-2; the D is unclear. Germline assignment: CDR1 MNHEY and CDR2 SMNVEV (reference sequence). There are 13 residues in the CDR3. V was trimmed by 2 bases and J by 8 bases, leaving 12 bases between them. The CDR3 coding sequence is TGTGCCAGCAGTTTACTTTCCGGCGGGGGCTACACCTTC. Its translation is CASSLLSGGGYTF.

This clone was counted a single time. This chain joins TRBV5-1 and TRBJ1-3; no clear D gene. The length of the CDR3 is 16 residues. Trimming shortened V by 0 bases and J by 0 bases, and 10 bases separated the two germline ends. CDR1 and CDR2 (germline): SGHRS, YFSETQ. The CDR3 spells CASSLGLQSSGNTIYF. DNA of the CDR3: TGCGCCAGCAGCTTGGGCCTACAGAGCTCTGGAAACACCATATATTTT.

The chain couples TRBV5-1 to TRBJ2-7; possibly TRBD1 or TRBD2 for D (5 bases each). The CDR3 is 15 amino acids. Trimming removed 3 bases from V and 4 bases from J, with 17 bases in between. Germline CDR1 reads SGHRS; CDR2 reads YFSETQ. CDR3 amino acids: CASSSLWDGEYEQYF. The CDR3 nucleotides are TGCGCCAGCAGCTCCCTGTGGGACGGCGAATACGAGCAGTACTTC.

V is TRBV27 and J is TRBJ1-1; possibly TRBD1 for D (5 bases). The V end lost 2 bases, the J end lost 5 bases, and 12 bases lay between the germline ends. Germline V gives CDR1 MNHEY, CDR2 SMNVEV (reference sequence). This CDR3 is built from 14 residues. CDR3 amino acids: CASSLEGGGTEAFF. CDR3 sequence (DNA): TGTGCCAGCAGTTTAGAGGGTGGGGGGACTGAAGCTTTCTTT.

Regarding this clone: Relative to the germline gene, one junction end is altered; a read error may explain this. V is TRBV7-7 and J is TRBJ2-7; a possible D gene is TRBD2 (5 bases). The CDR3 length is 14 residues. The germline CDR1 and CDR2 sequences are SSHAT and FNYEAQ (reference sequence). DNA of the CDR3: TGTGCTAGCAGCCCCGATCACGGGAACTACGAGCAGTACTTC. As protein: CASSPDHGNYEQYF.

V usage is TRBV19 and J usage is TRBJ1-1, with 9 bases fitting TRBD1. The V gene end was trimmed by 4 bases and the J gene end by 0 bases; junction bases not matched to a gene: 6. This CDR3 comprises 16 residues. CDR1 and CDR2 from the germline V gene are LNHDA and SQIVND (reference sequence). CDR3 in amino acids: CASSSRDRAMNTEAFF. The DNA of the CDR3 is TGTGCCAGTAGTAGCCGGGACAGGGCGATGAACACTGAAGCTTTCTTT.

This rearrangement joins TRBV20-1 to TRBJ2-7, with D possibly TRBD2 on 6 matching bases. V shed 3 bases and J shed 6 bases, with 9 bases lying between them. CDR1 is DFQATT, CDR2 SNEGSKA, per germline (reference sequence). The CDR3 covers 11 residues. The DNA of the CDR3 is TGCAGTGCTAGGGGGGGAGTCGAGCAGTACTTC. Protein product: CSARGGVEQYF.

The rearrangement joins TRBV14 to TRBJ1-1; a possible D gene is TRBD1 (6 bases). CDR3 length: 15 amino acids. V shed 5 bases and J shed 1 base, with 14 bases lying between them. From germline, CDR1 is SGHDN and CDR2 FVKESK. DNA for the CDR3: TGTGCCAGCAGCGCCCGACAGGTCAAGAACACTGAAGCTTTCTTT. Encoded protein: CASSARQVKNTEAFF.

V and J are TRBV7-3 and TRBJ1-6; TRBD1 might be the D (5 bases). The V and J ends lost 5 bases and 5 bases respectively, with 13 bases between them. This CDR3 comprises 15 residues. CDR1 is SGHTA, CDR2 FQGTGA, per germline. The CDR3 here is CASSPMAGHNSPLHF. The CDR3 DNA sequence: TGTGCCAGCAGCCCTATGGCAGGGCATAATTCACCCCTCCACTTT.

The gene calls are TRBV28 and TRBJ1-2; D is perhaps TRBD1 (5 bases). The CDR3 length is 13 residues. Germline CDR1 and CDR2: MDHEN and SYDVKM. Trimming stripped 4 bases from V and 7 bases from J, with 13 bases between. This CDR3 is CASSSGDRGGYTF. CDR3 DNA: TGTGCCAGCAGTTCCGGAGACAGAGGTGGCTACACCTTC.

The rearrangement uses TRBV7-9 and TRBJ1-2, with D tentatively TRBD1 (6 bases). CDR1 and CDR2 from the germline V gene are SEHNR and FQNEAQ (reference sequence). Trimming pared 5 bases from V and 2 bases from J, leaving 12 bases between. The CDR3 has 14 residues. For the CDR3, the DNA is TGTGCCAGCAGCCACAGGGTCATCAACTATGGCTACACCTTC. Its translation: CASSHRVINYGYTF.

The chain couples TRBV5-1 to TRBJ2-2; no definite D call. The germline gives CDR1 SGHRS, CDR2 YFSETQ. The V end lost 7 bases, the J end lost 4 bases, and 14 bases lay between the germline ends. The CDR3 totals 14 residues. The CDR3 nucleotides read TGCGCCAGCGAGACCGGGCTGAGCACCGGGGAGCTGTTTTTT. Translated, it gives CASETGLSTGELFF.

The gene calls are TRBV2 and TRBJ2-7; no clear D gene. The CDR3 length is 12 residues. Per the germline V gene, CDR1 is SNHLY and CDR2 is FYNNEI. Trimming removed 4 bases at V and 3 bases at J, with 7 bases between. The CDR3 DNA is TGTGCCAGCAGTGTCCGTTACTACGAGCAGTACTTC. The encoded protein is CASSVRYYEQYF.